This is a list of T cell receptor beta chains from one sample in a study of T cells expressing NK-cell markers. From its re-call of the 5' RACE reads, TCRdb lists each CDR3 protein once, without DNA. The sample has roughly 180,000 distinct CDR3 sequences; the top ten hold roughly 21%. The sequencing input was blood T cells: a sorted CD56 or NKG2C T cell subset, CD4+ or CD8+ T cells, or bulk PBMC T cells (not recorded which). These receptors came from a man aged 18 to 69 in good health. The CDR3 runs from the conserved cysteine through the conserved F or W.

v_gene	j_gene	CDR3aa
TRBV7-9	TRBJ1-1	CASSVLKGADTEAFF
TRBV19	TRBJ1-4	CASSPEGNHDEKLFF
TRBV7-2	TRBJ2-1	CASSFEGGLDEQFF
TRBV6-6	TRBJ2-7	CASIGLGDEQYF
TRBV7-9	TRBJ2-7	CASKTRQGRYEQYF
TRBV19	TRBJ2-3	CASSIRETYTDTQYF
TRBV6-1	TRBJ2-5	CASSERGATQETQYF
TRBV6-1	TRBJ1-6	CASSELEVMNSPLHF
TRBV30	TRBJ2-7	CAWSVANIYEQYF
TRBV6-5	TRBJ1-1	CASSYSGETNTEAFF
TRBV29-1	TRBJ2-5	CSVDDLAEQETQYF
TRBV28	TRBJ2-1	CASSLSLGLAGGEQFF
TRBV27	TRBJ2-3	CASRPGGPDEQYF
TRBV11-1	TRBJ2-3	CASSLWAADTQYF
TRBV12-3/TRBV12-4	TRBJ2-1	CASSSQAGGEQFF
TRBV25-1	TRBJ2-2	CASSDESGTSPRGELFF
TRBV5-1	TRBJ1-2	CASSLEQGYLYGYTF
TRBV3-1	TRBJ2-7	CASSGLGEQYF
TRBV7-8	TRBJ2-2	CASSLARGGTGELFF
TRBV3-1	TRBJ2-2	CASSRGYTGELFF
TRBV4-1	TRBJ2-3	CASSQEGQGSTDTQYF
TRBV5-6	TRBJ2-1	CASSFDREVNEQFF
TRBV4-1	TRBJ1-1	CASSQAGWTEAFF
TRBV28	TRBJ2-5	CASSPGLAGGLYQETQYF
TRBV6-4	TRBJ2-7	CASAPGTGGYEQYF
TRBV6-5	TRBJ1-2	CASSFAESRENYGYTF
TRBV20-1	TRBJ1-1	CSIKQDTEAFF
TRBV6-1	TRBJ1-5	CASSGTVYSNQPQHF
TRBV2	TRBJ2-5	CASSKGVAGGLETQYF
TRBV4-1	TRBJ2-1	CASSQIITTGGSYNEQFF
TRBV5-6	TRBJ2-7	CASSAFSLYEQYF
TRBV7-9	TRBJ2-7	CASEAGGFSYF
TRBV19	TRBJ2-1	CATSIAEYNEQFF
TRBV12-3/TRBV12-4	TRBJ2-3	CASSWVASDTQYF
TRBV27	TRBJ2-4	CASSSSGRLAKNIQYF
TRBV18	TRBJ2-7	CASSPQTGAYEQYF
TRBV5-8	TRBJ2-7	CASSPLGETYEQYF
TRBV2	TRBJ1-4	CASSEHDWTGGFF
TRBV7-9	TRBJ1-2	CASSLAPIVWDTDGYTF
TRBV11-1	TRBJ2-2	CASTDRVNTGELFF
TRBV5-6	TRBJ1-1	CASSLHRSFGDTEAFF
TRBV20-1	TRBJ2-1	CSARTLAGTKDNEQFF
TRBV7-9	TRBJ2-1	CASSLGSERIYYNEQFF
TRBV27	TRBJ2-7	CASSLKGGGISYEQYF
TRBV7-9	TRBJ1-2	CAGKTGTEYGYTF
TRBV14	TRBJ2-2	CASSQDLVPTYTNTGELFF
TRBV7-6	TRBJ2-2	CASSLDAGPDGELFF